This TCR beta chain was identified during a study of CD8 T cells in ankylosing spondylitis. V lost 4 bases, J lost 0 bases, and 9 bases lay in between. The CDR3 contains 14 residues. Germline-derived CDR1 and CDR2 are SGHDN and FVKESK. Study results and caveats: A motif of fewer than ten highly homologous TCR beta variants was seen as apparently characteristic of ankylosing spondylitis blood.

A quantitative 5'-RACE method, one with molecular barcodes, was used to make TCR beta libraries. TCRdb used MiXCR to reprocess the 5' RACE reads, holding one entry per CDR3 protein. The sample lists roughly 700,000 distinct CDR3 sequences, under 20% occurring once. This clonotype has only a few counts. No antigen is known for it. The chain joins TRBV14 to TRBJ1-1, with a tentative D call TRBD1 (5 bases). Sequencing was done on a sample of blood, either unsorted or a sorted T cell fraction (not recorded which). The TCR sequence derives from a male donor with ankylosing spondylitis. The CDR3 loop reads CASSLPGVNTEAFF. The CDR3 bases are TGTGCCAGCAGCCTCCCGGGGGTGAACACTGAAGCTTTCTTT.